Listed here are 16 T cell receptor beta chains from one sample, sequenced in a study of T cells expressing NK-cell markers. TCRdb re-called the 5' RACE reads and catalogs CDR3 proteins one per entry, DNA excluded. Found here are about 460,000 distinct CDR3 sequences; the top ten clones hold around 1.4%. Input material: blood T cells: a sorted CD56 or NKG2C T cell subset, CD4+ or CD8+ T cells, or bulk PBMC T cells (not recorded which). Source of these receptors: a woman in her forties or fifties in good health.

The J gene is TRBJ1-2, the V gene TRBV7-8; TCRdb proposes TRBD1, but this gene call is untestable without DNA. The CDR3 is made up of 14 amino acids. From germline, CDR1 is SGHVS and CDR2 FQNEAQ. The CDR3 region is CASSESGPHYGYTF. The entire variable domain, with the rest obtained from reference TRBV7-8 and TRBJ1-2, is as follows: GAGVSQSPRYKVAKRGQDVALRCDPISGHVSLFWYQQALGQGPEFLTYFQNEAQLDKSGLPSDRFFAERPEGSVSTLKIQRTQQEDSAVYLCASSESGPHYGYTFGSGTRLTVV.

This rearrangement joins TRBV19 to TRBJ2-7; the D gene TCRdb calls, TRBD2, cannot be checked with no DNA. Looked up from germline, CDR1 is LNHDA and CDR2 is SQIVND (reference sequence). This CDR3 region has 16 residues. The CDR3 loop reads CASRRLAGGPPYEQYF.

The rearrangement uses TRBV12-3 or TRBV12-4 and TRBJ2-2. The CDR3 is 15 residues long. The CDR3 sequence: CASKSMETNTGELFF.

The CDR3: CASSFLGTATGANVLTF. The rearrangement joins TRBV12-3 or TRBV12-4 to TRBJ2-6. The CDR3 is 17 amino acids.

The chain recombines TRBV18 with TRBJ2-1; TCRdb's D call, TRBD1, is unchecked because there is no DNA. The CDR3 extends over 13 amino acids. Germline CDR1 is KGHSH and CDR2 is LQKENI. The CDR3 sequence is CASSPGTGGEQFF.

The CDR3 protein is CASSLDQGAGTEAFF. V is TRBV5-1 and J is TRBJ1-1; checking the TCRdb D call of TRBD1 is not possible without DNA. The CDR3 has 15 amino acids. The germline CDR1 and CDR2 sequences are SGHRS and YFSETQ.

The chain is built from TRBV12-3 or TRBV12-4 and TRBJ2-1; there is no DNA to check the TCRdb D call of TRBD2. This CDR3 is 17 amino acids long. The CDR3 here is CASSLRTSGRGNNEQFF.

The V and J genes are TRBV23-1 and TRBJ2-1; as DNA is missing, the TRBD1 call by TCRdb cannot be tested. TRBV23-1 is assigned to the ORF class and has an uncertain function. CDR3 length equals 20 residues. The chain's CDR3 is CASSRKNPELGQRRYNEQFF.

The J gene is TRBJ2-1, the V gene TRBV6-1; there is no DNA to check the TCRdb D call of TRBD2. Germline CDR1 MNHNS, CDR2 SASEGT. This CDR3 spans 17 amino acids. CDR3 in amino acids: CASSEARTSGRAYEQFF.

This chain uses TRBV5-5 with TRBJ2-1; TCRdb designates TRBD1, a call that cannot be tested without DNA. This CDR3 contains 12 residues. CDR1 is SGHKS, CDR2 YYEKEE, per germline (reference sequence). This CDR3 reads CASSDRPSGQFF.

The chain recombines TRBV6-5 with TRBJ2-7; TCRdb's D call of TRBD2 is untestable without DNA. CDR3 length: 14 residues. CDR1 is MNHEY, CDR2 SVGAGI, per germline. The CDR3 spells CASSQTSIPSEQYF.

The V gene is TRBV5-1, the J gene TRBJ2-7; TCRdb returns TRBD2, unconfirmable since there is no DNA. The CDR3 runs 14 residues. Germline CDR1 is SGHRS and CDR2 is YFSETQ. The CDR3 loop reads CASTSSASQREQYF. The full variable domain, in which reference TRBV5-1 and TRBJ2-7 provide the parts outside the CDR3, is KAGVTQTPRYLIKTRGQQVTLSCSPISGHRSVSWYQQTPGQGLQFLFEYFSETQRNKGNFPGRFSGRQFSNSRSEMNVSTLELGDSALYLCASTSSASQREQYFGPGTRLTVT.

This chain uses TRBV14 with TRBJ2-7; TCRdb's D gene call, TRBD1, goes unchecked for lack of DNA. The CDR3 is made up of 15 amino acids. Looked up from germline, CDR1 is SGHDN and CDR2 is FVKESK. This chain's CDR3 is CASSRGQGLIYEQYF.

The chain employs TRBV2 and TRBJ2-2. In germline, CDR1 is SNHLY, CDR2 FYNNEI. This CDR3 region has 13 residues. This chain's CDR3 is CASRTYTAGELFF.

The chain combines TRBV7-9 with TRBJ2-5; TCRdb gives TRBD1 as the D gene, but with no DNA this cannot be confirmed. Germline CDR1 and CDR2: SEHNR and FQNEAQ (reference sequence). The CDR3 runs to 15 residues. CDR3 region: CASSTGRTGKETQYF.

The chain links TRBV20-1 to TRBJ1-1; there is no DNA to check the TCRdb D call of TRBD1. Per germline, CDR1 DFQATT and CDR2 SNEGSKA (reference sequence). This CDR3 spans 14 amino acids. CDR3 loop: CSARSGQMNTEAFF.